These T cell receptor beta chains were read from a single sample in a study of shared clonotypes between healthy human individuals. This table comes from immunoSEQ multiplex PCR, and its TCRdb copy is limited to in-frame clones, with some not included. This sample has 2 million to 3 million clones; over 85% occur once, and the top ten carry around 0.37%. Sequenced sample: naive CD4+ T cells from PBMCs. The receptors stem from a man between 18 and 35 years old in good health. Some clones in this sample may be carry-over from other donors' samples. The CDR3 runs from the conserved cysteine through the conserved F or W. D genes are given only for firm matches. Clone size, where shown, is once, few, many, or a class for clones that have expanded.

j_gene | v_gene | d_gene | abundance | CDR3nt | CDR3aa
TRBJ2-1 | TRBV7-9 | - | once | TGTGCCAGCAGCGGCAGGAAGACAGGCGACTCCTACAATGAGCAGTTCTTC | CASSGRKTGDSYNEQFF
TRBJ1-1 | TRBV7-3 | TRBD1 | few | TGTGCCAGCAGCCCTGACAGGGATACTGAAGCTTTCTTT | CASSPDRDTEAFF
TRBJ1-4 | TRBV4-1 | - | - | TGCGCCAGCAGCCAACCCGGGGGGGGATACCAGAAAAAATTGTTTTTT | CASSQPGGGYQKKLFF
TRBJ1-1 | TRBV29-1 | - | - | TGCAGCGTTGATCTGCTGAACACTGAAGCTTTCTTT | CSVDLLNTEAFF
TRBJ2-2 | TRBV7-3 | - | once | TGTGCCAGCAGCTTAACGTACACACCCCTTGGGGACGTGAACACCGGGGAGCTGTTTTTT | CASSLTYTPLGDVNTGELFF
TRBJ1-2 | TRBV14 | - | - | TGTGCCAGCAGCCAAGATCCGACAGAAGAACCCATACTAGGCTATGGCTACACCTTC | CASSQDPTEEPILGYGYTF
TRBJ2-1 | TRBV7-3 | TRBD2 | - | TGTGCCAGCAGCTTAGCGGGAGGGGGCCGCAATGAGCAGTTCTTC | CASSLAGGGRNEQFF
TRBJ2-7 | TRBV28 | - | few | TGTGCCAGCAGTTTGTATACGAACGAGCAGTACTTC | CASSLYTNEQYF
TRBJ2-7 | TRBV2 | TRBD1 | - | TGTGCCAGCAGGGGGACAGCCCTGACCTACGAGCAGTACTTC | CASRGTALTYEQYF
TRBJ2-5 | TRBV29-1 | - | - | TGCAGCGTTTCACCAGAAGAGACCCAGTACTTC | CSVSPEETQYF
TRBJ1-2 | TRBV2 | - | - | TGTGCCAGCAGTGAAAACGTTCTCGGACAGCCGTCACTGTACGGCTACACCTTC | CASSENVLGQPSLYGYTF
TRBJ2-7 | TRBV5-1 | - | - | TGCGCCAGCCATAGGGGTTTCGGCTACGAGCAGTACTTC | CASHRGFGYEQYF
TRBJ2-1 | TRBV7-2 | TRBD2 | - | TGTGCCAGCAGCTTAGTCAGCGGGGGGGTTTACAATGAGCAGTTCTTC | CASSLVSGGVYNEQFF
TRBJ1-4 | TRBV5-1 | TRBD1 | - | TGCGCCAGCAGCTTGTGGCCGCTGGACAGGGTTGAAAAACTGTTTTTT | CASSLWPLDRVEKLFF
TRBJ1-5 | TRBV6-1 | - | - | TGTGCCAGCAGTGAAGCGGAACACGGCTATAGCAATCAGCCCCAGCATTTT | CASSEAEHGYSNQPQHF
TRBJ2-7 | TRBV5-4 | - | - | TGTGCCAGCAGCTTGAAACAGGCCGGCTCCTACGAGCAGTACTTC | CASSLKQAGSYEQYF
TRBJ2-7 | TRBV28 | - | - | TGTGCCAGCAGCTCCCGAGGCCACGAGCAGTACTTC | CASSSRGHEQYF
TRBJ1-1 | TRBV2 | - | - | TGTGCCAGCAGTGAATGGCCGTTTTCTGAAGCTTTCTTT | CASSEWPFSEAFF
TRBJ2-5 | TRBV5-1 | TRBD2 | once | TGCGCCAGCAGCTCACTAGCGGGAGCGGAGACCCAGTACTTC | CASSSLAGAETQYF
TRBJ1-2 | TRBV19 | TRBD1 | - | TGTGCCAGCAGTAGGACAGGGGCAAACTATGGCTACACCTTC | CASSRTGANYGYTF
TRBJ2-2 | TRBV30 | - | - | TGTGCCTGGAGAGAACAAGTCCTTCCCGGGGAGCTGTTTTTT | CAWREQVLPGELFF
TRBJ1-2 | TRBV5-4 | - | - | TGTGCCAGCAGCTTGGAGTATCGTGGCTACACCTTC | CASSLEYRGYTF
TRBJ2-7 | TRBV6-5 | - | once | TGTGCCAGCAGCCAGACGACCCGGGACCACGAGCAGTACTTC | CASSQTTRDHEQYF
TRBJ2-4 | TRBV7-2 | - | - | TGTGCCAGCAGCTTAGTGGGAAGGAATACCAAAAACATTCAGTACTTC | CASSLVGRNTKNIQYF
TRBJ1-2 | TRBV5-1 | TRBD1 | - | TGCGCCAGCAGCTTGGACAGGGGGTCCTATGGCTACACCTTC | CASSLDRGSYGYTF
TRBJ1-4 | TRBV5-4 | - | - | TGTGCCAGCAGCCGCGGACCCACAACTAATGAAAAACTGTTTTTT | CASSRGPTTNEKLFF
TRBJ2-5 | TRBV6-5 | - | - | TGTGCCGGGACTGAAGAGACCCAGTACTTC | CAGTEETQYF
TRBJ2-5 | TRBV30 | - | - | TGTGCCTGGGATACCGGGACACGGGAGACCCAGTACTTC | CAWDTGTRETQYF
TRBJ2-3 | TRBV2 | TRBD2 | - | TGTGCCAGCACTGAGGTAGGGCTAGCGGAGAGCACAGATACGCAGTATTTT | CASTEVGLAESTDTQYF
TRBJ2-3 | TRBV28 | - | once | TGTGCCAGCAGTTCTCCAGGGGGCACAGATACGCAGTATTTT | CASSSPGGTDTQYF
TRBJ2-2 | TRBV6-1 | - | once | TGTGCCAGCAGGGACAGGAACACCGGGGAGCTGTTTTTT | CASRDRNTGELFF
TRBJ1-2 | TRBV5-6 | - | once | TGTGCCAGCAGCCGACAGACCTACTATGGCTACACCTTC | CASSRQTYYGYTF
TRBJ2-7 | TRBV19 | - | - | TGTGCCAGTAGTCTAGCGACAGGAGCCCTCTCCTACGAGCAGTACTTC | CASSLATGALSYEQYF
TRBJ2-3 | TRBV27 | TRBD2 | - | TGTGCCAGCAGTTCCTGGACTAGCGGGGGTGGGCCAGATACGCAGTATTTT | CASSSWTSGGGPDTQYF
TRBJ2-7 | TRBV2 | - | few | TGTGCCAGCAGTGAATTCTCCTACGAGCAGTACTTC | CASSEFSYEQYF
TRBJ2-1 | TRBV7-6 | - | - | TGTGCCAGCAGCTTAACGGACTCCTACAATGAGCAGTTCTTC | CASSLTDSYNEQFF